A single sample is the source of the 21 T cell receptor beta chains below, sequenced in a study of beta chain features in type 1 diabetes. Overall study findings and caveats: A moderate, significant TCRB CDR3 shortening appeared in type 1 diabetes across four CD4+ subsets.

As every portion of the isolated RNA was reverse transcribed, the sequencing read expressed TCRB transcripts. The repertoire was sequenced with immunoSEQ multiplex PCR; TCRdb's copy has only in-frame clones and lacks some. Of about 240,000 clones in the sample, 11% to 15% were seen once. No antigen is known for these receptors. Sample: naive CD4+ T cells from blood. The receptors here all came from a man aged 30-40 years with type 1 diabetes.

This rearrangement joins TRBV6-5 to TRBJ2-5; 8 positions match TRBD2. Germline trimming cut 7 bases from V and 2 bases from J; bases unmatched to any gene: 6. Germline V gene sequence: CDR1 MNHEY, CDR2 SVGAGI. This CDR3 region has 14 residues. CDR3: CASKEIAGQETQYF. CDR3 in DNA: TGTGCCAGCAAGGAGATAGCGGGACAAGAGACCCAGTACTTC.

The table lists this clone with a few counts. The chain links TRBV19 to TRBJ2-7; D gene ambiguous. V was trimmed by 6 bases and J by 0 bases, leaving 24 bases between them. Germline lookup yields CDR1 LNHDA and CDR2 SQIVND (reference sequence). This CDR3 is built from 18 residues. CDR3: CASSPRSLPSRSSYEQYF. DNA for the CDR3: TGTGCCAGTAGCCCAAGGAGCCTCCCGTCGAGATCCTCCTACGAGCAGTACTTC. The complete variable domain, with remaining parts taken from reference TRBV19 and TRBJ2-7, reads DGGITQSPKYLFRKEGQNVTLSCEQNLNHDAMYWYRQDPGQGLRLIYYSQIVNDFQKGDIAEGYSVSREKKESFPLTVTSAQKNPTAFYLCASSPRSLPSRSSYEQYFGPGTRLTVT.

The CDR3 sequence: CASSLAGGGPTDTQYF. The DNA of the CDR3 is TGCGCCAGCAGCTTGGCTGGCGGGGGCCCCACAGATACGCAGTATTTT. V and J are TRBV5-1 and TRBJ2-3; the D gene is possibly TRBD2 (7 bases). In germline, CDR1 is SGHRS, CDR2 YFSETQ. The CDR3 sequence is 16 residues long. V gave up 0 bases and J gave up 2 bases, with 13 bases separating them. Based on the CDR3 plus reference TRBV5-1 and TRBJ2-3, the full variable domain is KAGVTQTPRYLIKTRGQQVTLSCSPISGHRSVSWYQQTPGQGLQFLFEYFSETQRNKGNFPGRFSGRQFSNSRSEMNVSTLELGDSALYLCASSLAGGGPTDTQYFGPGTRLTVL.

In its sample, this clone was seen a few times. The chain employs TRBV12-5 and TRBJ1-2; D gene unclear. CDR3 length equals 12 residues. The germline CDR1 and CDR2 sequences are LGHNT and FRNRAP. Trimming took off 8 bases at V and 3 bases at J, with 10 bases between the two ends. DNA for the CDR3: TGTGCTAGTTCCCCAGGCGACTATGGCTACACCTTC. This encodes CASSPGDYGYTF.

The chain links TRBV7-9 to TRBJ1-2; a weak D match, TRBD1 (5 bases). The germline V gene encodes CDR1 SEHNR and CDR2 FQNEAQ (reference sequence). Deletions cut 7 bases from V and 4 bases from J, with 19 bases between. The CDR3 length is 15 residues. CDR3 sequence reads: CASNTGAPGGYGYTF. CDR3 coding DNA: TGTGCCAGCAACACGGGAGCTCCGGGGGGCTATGGCTACACCTTC.

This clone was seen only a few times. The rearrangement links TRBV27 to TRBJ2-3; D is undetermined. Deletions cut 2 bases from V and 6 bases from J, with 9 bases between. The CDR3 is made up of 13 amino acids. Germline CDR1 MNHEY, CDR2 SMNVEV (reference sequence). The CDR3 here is CASSLRWRDTQYF. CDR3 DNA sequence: TGTGCCAGCAGTTTACGGTGGCGGGATACGCAGTATTTT.

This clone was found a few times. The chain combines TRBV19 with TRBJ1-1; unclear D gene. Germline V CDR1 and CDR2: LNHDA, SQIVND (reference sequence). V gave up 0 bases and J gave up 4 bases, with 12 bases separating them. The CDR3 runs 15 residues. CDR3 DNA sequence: TGTGCCAGTAGTATAGATCAGGTCGTCCGCACTGAAGCTTTCTTT. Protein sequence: CASSIDQVVRTEAFF.

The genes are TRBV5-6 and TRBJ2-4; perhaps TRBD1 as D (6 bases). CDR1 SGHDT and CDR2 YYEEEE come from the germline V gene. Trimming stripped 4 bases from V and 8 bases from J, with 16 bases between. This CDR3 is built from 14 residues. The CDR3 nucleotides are TGTGCCAGCAGCGCTCCCAGGGGTATCGACATTCAGTACTTC. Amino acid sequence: CASSAPRGIDIQYF.

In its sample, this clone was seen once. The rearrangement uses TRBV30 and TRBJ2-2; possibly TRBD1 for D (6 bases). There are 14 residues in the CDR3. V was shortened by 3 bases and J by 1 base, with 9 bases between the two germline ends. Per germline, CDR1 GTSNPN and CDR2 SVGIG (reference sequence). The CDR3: CAWSRQENTGELFF. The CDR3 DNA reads TGTGCCTGGAGCCGACAGGAGAACACCGGGGAGCTGTTTTTT.

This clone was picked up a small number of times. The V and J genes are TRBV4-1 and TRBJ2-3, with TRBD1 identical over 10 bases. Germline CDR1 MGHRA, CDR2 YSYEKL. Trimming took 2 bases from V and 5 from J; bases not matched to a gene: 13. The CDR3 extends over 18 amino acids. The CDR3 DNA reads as TGCGCCAGCAGCCAAACGGGGACTCCGGGACAGGGGAAAGATACGCAGTATTTT. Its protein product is CASSQTGTPGQGKDTQYF.

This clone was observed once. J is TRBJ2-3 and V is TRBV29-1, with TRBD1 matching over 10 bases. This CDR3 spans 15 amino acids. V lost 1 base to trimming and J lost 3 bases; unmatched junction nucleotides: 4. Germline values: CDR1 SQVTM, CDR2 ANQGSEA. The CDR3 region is CSVEGTGQGTDTQYF. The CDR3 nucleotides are TGCAGCGTTGAAGGAACGGGACAGGGGACAGATACGCAGTATTTT.

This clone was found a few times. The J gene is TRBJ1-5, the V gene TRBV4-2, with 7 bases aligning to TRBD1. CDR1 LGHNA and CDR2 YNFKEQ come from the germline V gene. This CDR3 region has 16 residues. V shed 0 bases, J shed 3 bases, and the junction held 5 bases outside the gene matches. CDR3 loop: CASSQEGGQINQPQHF. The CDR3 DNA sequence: TGTGCCAGCAGCCAAGAAGGGGGACAGATCAATCAGCCCCAGCATTTT.

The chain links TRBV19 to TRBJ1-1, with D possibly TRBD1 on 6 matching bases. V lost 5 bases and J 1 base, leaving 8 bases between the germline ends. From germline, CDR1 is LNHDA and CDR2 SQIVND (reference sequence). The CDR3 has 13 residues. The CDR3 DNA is TGTGCCAGTAGTGCGACAGGGAACACTGAAGCTTTCTTT. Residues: CASSATGNTEAFF.

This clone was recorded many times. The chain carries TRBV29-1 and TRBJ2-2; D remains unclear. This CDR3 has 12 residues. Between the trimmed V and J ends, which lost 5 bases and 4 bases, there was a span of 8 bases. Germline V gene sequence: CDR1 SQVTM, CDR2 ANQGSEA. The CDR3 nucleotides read TGCAGCGTTACGTCAGGCACCGGGGAGCTGTTTTTT. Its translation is CSVTSGTGELFF.

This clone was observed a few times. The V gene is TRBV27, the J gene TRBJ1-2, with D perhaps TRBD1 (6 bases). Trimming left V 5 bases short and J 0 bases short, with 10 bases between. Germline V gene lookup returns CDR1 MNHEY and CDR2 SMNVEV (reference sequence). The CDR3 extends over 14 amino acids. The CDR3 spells CASSTGLANYGYTF. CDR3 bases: TGTGCCAGCAGTACAGGGTTAGCTAACTATGGCTACACCTTC.

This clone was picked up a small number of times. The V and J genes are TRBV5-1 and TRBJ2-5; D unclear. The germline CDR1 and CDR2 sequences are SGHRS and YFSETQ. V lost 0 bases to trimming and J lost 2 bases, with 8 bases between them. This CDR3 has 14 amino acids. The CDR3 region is CASSLVQKQETQYF. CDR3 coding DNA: TGCGCCAGCAGCTTGGTACAGAAACAAGAGACCCAGTACTTC.

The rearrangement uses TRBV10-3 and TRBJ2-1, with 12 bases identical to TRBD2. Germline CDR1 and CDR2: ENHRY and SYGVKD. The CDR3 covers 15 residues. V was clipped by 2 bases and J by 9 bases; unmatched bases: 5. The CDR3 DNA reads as TGTGCCATCAGTGAGGGACTAGCGGGGAGAGGTGAGCAGTTCTTC. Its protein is CAISEGLAGRGEQFF.

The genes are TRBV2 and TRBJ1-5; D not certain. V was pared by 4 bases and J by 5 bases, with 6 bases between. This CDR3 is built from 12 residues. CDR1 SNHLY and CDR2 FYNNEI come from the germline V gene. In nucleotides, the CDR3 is TGTGCCAGCAGTGTCCTCGATCAGCCCCAGCATTTT. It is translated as CASSVLDQPQHF.

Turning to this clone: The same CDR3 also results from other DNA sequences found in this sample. The CDR3: CAWSVPGNTEAFF. The CDR3 coding sequence is TGTGCCTGGAGTGTCCCGGGGAACACTGAAGCTTTCTTT. This chain links TRBV30 with TRBJ1-1; no reliable D call. CDR1 GTSNPN and CDR2 SVGIG come from the germline V gene (reference sequence). The CDR3 totals 13 residues. V lost 0 bases to trimming and J lost 1 base, with 6 bases between them.

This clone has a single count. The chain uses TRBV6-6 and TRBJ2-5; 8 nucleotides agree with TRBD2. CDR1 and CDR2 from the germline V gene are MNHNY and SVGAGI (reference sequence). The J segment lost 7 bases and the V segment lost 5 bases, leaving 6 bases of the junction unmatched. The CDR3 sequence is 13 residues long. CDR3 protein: CASSERESGTQYF. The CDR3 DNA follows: TGTGCCAGCAGTGAGCGGGAGTCGGGGACCCAGTACTTC.

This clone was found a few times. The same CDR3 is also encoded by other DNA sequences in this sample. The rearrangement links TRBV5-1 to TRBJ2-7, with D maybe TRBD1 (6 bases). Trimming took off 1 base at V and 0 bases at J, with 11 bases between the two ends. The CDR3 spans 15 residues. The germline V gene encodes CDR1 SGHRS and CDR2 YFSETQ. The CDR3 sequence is CASSLTGLSSYEQYF. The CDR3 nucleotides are TGCGCCAGCAGCTTGACAGGGCTAAGCTCCTACGAGCAGTACTTC.